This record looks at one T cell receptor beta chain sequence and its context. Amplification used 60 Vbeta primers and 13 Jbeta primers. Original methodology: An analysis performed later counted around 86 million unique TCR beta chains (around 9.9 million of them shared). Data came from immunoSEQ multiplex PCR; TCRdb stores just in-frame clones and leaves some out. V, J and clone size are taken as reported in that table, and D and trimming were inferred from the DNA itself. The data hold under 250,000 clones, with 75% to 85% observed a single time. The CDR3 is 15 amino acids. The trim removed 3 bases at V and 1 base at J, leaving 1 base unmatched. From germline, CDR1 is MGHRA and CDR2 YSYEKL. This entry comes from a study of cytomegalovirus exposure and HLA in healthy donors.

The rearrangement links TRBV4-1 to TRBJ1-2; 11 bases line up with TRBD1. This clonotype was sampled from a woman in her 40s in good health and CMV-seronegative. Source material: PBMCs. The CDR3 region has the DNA TGCGCCAGCAGCCAGGGACAGGGGGTTAACTATGGCTACACCTTC. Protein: CASSQGQGVNYGYTF.